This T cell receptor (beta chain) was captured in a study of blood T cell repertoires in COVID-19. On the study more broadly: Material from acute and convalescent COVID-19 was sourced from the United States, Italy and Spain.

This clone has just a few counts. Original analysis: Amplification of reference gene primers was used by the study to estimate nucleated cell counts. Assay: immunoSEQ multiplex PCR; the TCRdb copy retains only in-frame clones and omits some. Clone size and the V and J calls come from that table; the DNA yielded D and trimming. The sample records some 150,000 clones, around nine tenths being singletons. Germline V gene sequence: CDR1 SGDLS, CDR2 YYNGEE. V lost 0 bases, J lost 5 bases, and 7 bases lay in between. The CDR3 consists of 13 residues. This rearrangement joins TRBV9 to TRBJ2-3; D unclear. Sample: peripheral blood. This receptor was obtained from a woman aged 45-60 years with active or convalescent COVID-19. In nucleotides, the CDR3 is TGTGCCAGCAGCGTAGAGCCAGGAGATACGCAGTATTTT. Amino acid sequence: CASSVEPGDTQYF. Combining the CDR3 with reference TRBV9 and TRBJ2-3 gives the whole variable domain DSGVTQTPKHLITATGQRVTLRCSPRSGDLSVYWYQQSLDQGLQFLIQYYNGEERAKGNILERFSAQQFPDLHSELNLSSLELGDSALYFCASSVEPGDTQYFGPGTRLTVL.